This T cell receptor (beta chain) derives from a study of T cells in Graves' hyperthyroidism and ophthalmopathy. Findings and caveats of the study: Ophthalmopathy was separated from stable hyperthyroidism by a 13 V-J model.

The germline CDR1 and CDR2 sequences are SGHTA and FQGNSA. The V gene lost 8 bases and the J gene lost 4 bases, with 20 bases spanning the gap. The length of the CDR3 is 15 residues. There were TCR beta CDR3 regions amplified from RNA transcripts. HTBI primers were used for first-round RT-PCR of the TCR CDR3. TCRdb reanalysed the multiplex PCR reads using MiXCR and keeps one entry per CDR3 protein. The sample shows 750,000 to 900,000 distinct CDR3 sequences, approximately 40% of them seen only once. Remarks on this clonotype: Its antigen is as yet unknown.

The sequenced sample consisted of blood. This TCR derives from a man younger than 35 with Graves' hyperthyroidism. The genes are TRBV7-2 and TRBJ2-5; D is unclear. The CDR3 DNA sequence: TGTGCCAGCTCCCTTTTTTATGGGGAACGAGAGACCCAGTACTTC. Residues: CASSLFYGERETQYF. Based on the CDR3 plus reference TRBV7-2 and TRBJ2-5, the full variable domain is GAGVSQSPSNKVTEKGKDVELRCDPISGHTALYWYRQSLGQGLEFLIYFQGNSAPDKSGLPSDRFSAERTGGSVSTLTIQRTQQEDSAVYLCASSLFYGERETQYFGPGTRLLVL.